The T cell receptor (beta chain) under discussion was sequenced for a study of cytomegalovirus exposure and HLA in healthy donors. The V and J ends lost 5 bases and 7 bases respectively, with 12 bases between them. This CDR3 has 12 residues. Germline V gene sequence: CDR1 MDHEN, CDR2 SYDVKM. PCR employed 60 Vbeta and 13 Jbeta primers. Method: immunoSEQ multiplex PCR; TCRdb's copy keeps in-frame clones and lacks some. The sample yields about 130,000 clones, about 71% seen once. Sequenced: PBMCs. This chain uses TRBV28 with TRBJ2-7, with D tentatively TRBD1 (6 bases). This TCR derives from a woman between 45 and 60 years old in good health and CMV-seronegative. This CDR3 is CASSPQGWEQYF. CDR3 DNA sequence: TGTGCCAGCAGTCCACAGGGTTGGGAGCAGTACTTC.